The rows below give T cell receptor beta chains drawn from one sample of a study of blood T cell repertoires in COVID-19. Here immunoSEQ multiplex PCR was the method, and the copy in TCRdb shows in-frame clones only, minus some. The sample has 390,000 or so clones, about nine tenths seen once. What was sequenced was peripheral blood. The origin of the receptors is a woman aged 25 to 45 with active or convalescent COVID-19. The CDR3 runs from the conserved cysteine through the conserved F or W. D genes are given only for firm matches. The size of a clone is reported for some rows only, either as once, few or many, or as a class for expanded clones.

clone size	D gene	J gene	V gene	CDR3 length	CDR3 protein	CDR3 DNA
-	-	TRBJ1-5	TRBV19	13	CASKERVREPQHF	TGTGCCAGTAAGGAGAGGGTAAGAGAGCCCCAGCATTTT
-	-	TRBJ1-4	TRBV6-6	11	CASRNEKTLFF	TGTGCCAGCAGGAACGAGAAGACTTTGTTTTTT
few	-	TRBJ2-7	TRBV30	12	CAWSPGAYEQYF	TGTGCCTGGAGCCCGGGGGCCTACGAGCAGTACTTC
-	-	TRBJ2-7	TRBV11-2	14	CASSGTETVSAQYF	TGTGCCAGCAGCGGAACAGAAACAGTTTCGGCGCAGTACTTC
-	-	TRBJ1-2	TRBV27	12	CASSPGRAGYTF	TGTGCCAGCAGCCCCGGCAGGGCTGGCTACACCTTC
-	TRBD1	TRBJ1-2	TRBV4-1	17	CASSQGGTGAYSYGYTF	TGCGCCAGCAGCCAGGGAGGAACAGGGGCGTATAGCTATGGCTACACCTTC
-	-	TRBJ2-3	TRBV29-1	13	CSVVAGVADTQYF	TGCAGCGTTGTGGCAGGGGTGGCAGATACGCAGTATTTT
-	-	TRBJ2-6	TRBV30	14	CAWSVPNGANVLTF	TGTGCCTGGAGTGTTCCAAATGGGGCCAACGTCCTGACTTTC
-	-	TRBJ2-7	TRBV6-5	15	CASSNSAGGSYEQYF	TGTGCCAGCAGTAACTCGGCCGGGGGCTCCTACGAGCAGTACTTC
once	TRBD1	TRBJ1-6	TRBV6-6	13	CASSWTGESPLHF	TGTGCCAGCAGCTGGACAGGGGAATCACCCCTCCACTTT
-	TRBD1	TRBJ1-4	TRBV9	15	CASSPGTASNEKLFF	TGTGCCAGCAGCCCAGGGACAGCCTCTAATGAAAAACTGTTTTTT
-	TRBD2	TRBJ2-7	TRBV9	15	CASSPPPLAGYEQYF	TGTGCCAGCAGCCCCCCCCCGCTAGCGGGGTACGAGCAGTACTTC
-	TRBD2	TRBJ2-7	TRBV6-5	13	CASSRSGSNEQYF	TGTGCCAGCAGTCGAAGCGGGAGTAACGAGCAGTACTTC
-	TRBD1	TRBJ2-2	TRBV5-4	15	CASSFSGGITGELFF	TGTGCCAGCAGCTTCTCAGGGGGCATCACCGGGGAGCTGTTTTTT
-	TRBD1	TRBJ2-2	TRBV29-1	16	CSVARSPGQGTGELFF	TGCAGCGTTGCACGATCCCCGGGACAGGGCACCGGGGAGCTGTTTTTT
-	-	TRBJ1-4	TRBV19	13	CASSSQNREKLFF	TGTGCCAGTAGTAGTCAGAACAGAGAAAAACTGTTTTTT
-	TRBD1	TRBJ2-5	TRBV19	13	CASRGTAQETQYF	TGTGCCAGTAGAGGGACAGCACAAGAGACCCAGTACTTC
-	-	TRBJ1-1	TRBV6-1	14	CASSEAGANTEAFF	TGTGCCAGCAGTGAAGCGGGGGCGAACACTGAAGCTTTCTTT
once	TRBD1	TRBJ2-1	TRBV18	14	CASSARQGYNEQFF	TGTGCCAGCTCAGCCAGACAGGGCTACAATGAGCAGTTCTTC
-	TRBD2	TRBJ2-1	TRBV19	17	CASSRVVAGKFYNEQFF	TGTGCCAGTAGTAGGGTGGTAGCGGGGAAATTCTACAATGAGCAGTTCTTC
-	-	TRBJ1-5	TRBV19	13	CASLQGLGQPQHF	TGTGCCAGCCTCCAGGGGTTAGGGCAGCCCCAGCATTTT
-	TRBD2	TRBJ2-1	TRBV7-8	15	CASSLGGGPYNEQFF	TGTGCCAGCAGCTTAGGGGGAGGGCCCTACAATGAGCAGTTCTTC
-	TRBD2	TRBJ2-2	TRBV4-1	16	CASSQDLAAVTGELFF	TGCGCCAGCAGCCAAGATCTAGCGGCAGTAACCGGGGAGCTGTTTTTT
-	TRBD1	TRBJ2-4	TRBV6-5	13	CASSTTGQGARYF	TGTGCCAGCAGTACCACTGGACAGGGGGCAAGGTACTTC
-	-	TRBJ1-2	TRBV6-1	12	CASSEMADGYTF	TGTGCCAGCAGTGAAATGGCAGATGGCTACACCTTC
once	-	TRBJ2-1	TRBV5-8	15	CASSLASVLYYEQFF	TGTGCCAGCAGCTTGGCTAGCGTACTGTATTATGAGCAGTTCTTC
-	TRBD1	TRBJ1-1	TRBV2	14	CASSLRTGDTEAFF	TGTGCCAGCAGTCTACGGACAGGAGACACTGAAGCTTTCTTT
-	-	TRBJ2-2	TRBV2	16	CASSVTGTPFTGELFF	TGTGCCAGCAGTGTTACCGGGACACCCTTCACCGGGGAGCTGTTTTTT
-	-	TRBJ2-3	TRBV4-2	16	CASSQERGGGTDTQYF	TGTGCCAGCAGCCAAGAGAGGGGGGGCGGCACAGATACGCAGTATTTT
once	-	TRBJ2-1	TRBV2	16	CASSEPGGLSYNEQFF	TGTGCCAGCAGTGAACCGGGCGGACTCTCCTACAATGAGCAGTTCTTC
-	TRBD1	TRBJ1-4	TRBV10-3	13	CAISPGQFEKLFF	TGTGCCATCAGTCCGGGACAGTTTGAAAAACTGTTTTTT
-	TRBD1	TRBJ1-4	TRBV5-1	15	CASSLGTGENEKLFF	TGCGCCAGCAGCCTTGGGACAGGAGAAAATGAAAAACTGTTTTTT
-	-	TRBJ1-1	TRBV7-8	12	CASSLAEEEAFF	TGTGCCAGCAGCTTAGCGGAGGAGGAAGCTTTCTTT
-	TRBD2	TRBJ2-7	TRBV5-6	15	CASSHGGTVTYEQYF	TGTGCCAGCAGCCACGGGGGGACCGTCACCTACGAGCAGTACTTC
-	TRBD2	TRBJ2-5	TRBV19	14	CASTPAGGRETQYF	TGTGCCAGTACCCCGGCGGGGGGGCGAGAGACCCAGTACTTC
-	-	TRBJ2-7	TRBV12-3/TRBV12-4	13	CASSLGASGEQYF	TGTGCCAGCAGTTTAGGGGCCTCGGGGGAGCAGTACTTC
-	TRBD1	TRBJ2-5	TRBV7-2	15	CASSLTGGVGETQYF	TGTGCCAGCAGCTTAACAGGGGGCGTCGGGGAGACCCAGTACTTC
-	-	TRBJ2-3	TRBV2	13	CASNSQGTDTQYF	TGTGCCAGCAACTCTCAGGGCACAGATACGCAGTATTTT
-	TRBD1	TRBJ1-2	TRBV5-6	16	CASSLVRDRAGYGYTF	TGTGCCAGCAGCTTAGTAAGAGACAGGGCGGGCTATGGCTACACCTTC
-	-	TRBJ1-1	TRBV7-2	16	CASSPWGGGRNTEAFF	TGTGCCAGCAGCCCCTGGGGTGGGGGCCGGAACACTGAAGCTTTCTTT
-	TRBD2	TRBJ2-3	TRBV5-4	13	CASTLAGGDTQYF	TGTGCCAGCACACTAGCGGGAGGGGATACGCAGTATTTT
-	-	TRBJ2-3	TRBV19	15	CASSLPDGHQDTQYF	TGTGCCAGTAGTTTACCAGACGGACACCAAGATACGCAGTATTTT
-	TRBD2	TRBJ2-3	TRBV7-9	15	CASSQTSVSTDTQYF	TGTGCCAGCAGCCAGACTAGCGTTAGCACAGATACGCAGTATTTT
-	-	TRBJ2-3	TRBV29-1	13	CSVGQASTDTQYF	TGCAGCGTTGGACAGGCTAGCACAGATACGCAGTATTTT
-	TRBD1	TRBJ2-7	TRBV19	14	CASSMTGSSYEQYF	TGTGCCAGTAGTATGACAGGGAGCTCCTACGAGCAGTACTTC
-	-	TRBJ2-3	TRBV4-1	16	CASSQDSGSPTDTQYF	TGCGCCAGCAGCCAAGATTCGGGGTCGCCCACAGATACGCAGTATTTT
-	TRBD1	TRBJ2-2	TRBV7-6	15	CASSLAGGSAGELFF	TGTGCCAGCAGCTTAGCAGGGGGCTCGGCCGGGGAGCTGTTTTTT
-	-	TRBJ1-2	TRBV9	14	CASSVGGGEGRYTF	TGTGCCAGCAGCGTAGGTGGAGGGGAGGGCCGCTACACCTTC
-	-	TRBJ1-2	TRBV5-1	16	CASSSSGAKPNYGYTF	TGCGCCAGCAGCTCGTCAGGGGCCAAACCGAACTATGGCTACACCTTC
-	TRBD1	TRBJ1-2	TRBV2	15	CASRANGGQGGGYTF	TGTGCCAGCAGAGCCAACGGGGGACAGGGGGGTGGCTACACCTTC
-	-	TRBJ1-4	TRBV2	13	CASSEGLNEKLFF	TGTGCCAGCAGTGAAGGACTTAATGAAAAACTGTTTTTT
-	TRBD1	TRBJ2-5	TRBV4-2	16	CASSQEQGALEETQYF	TGTGCCAGCAGCCAAGAGCAGGGGGCCCTCGAGGAGACCCAGTACTTC
few	-	TRBJ1-3	TRBV7-2	16	CASSLLAGNSGNTIYF	TGTGCCAGCAGCTTACTCGCAGGCAACTCTGGAAACACCATATATTTT
-	-	TRBJ1-2	TRBV3-1/TRBV3-2	14	CASSQVRADYGYTF	TGTGCCAGCAGCCAAGTGAGGGCAGACTATGGCTACACCTTC